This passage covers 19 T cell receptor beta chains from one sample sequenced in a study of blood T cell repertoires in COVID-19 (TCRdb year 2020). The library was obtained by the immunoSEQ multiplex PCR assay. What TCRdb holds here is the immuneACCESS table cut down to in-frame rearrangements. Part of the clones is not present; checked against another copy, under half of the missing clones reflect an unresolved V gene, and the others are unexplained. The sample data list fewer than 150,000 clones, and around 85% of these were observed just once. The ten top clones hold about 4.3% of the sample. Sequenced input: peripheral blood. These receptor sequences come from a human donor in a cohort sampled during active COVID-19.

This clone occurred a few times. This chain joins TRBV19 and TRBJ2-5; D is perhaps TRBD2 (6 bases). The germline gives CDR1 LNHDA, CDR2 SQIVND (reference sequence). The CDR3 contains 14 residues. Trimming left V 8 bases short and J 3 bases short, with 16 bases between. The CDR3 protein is CASGTPSLEETQYF. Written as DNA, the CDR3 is TGTGCCAGTGGGACTCCCTCTCTAGAAGAGACCCAGTACTTC. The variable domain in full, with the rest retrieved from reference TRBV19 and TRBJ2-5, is DGGITQSPKYLFRKEGQNVTLSCEQNLNHDAMYWYRQDPGQGLRLIYYSQIVNDFQKGDIAEGYSVSREKKESFPLTVTSAQKNPTAFYLCASGTPSLEETQYFGPGTRLLVL.

In DNA form, the CDR3 reads TGTGCCAGCAGCGAACTAGCGGGAGGGAAAGAGACCCAGTACTTC. It encodes CASSELAGGKETQYF. This chain links TRBV27 with TRBJ2-5, with 13 bases aligning to TRBD2. This CDR3 is built from 15 residues. Germline trimming cut 6 bases from V and 3 bases from J; bases unmatched to any gene: 4. The germline CDR1 and CDR2 sequences are MNHEY and SMNVEV (reference sequence).

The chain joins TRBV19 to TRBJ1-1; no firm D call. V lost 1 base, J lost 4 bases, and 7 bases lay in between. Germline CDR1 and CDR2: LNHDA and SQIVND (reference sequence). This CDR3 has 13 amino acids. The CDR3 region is CASSIVTSTEAFF. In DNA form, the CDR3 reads TGTGCCAGTAGTATAGTAACATCCACTGAAGCTTTCTTT.

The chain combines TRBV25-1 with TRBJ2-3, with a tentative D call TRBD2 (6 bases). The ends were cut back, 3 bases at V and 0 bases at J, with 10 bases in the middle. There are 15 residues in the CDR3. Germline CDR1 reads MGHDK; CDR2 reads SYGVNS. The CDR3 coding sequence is TGTGCCAGCAGTGATAGCGGCCCTAGCACAGATACGCAGTATTTT. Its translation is CASSDSGPSTDTQYF.

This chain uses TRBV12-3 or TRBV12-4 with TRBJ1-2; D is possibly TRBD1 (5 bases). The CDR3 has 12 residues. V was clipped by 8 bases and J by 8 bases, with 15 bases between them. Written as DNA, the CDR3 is TGTGCCAGCGGACTCGGCGGGGACGGCTACACCTTC. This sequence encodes CASGLGGDGYTF.

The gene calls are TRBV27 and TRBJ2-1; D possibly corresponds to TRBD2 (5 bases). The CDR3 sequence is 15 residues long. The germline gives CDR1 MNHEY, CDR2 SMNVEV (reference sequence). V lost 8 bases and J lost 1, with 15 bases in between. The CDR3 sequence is CASGLLAGSYNEQFF. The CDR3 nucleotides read TGTGCCAGCGGCTTGCTAGCAGGTTCCTACAATGAGCAGTTCTTC.

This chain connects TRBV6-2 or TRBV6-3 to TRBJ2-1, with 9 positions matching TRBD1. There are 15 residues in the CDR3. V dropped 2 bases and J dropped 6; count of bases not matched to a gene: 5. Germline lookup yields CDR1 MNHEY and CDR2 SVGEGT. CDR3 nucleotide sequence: TGTGCCAGCAGTTACCGGGGACAGGGACGCAATGAGCAGTTCTTC. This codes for CASSYRGQGRNEQFF.

CDR3 nucleotides: TGTGCCAGCAGTTACTCGAGGCTCGGGGGAAACACCATATATTTT. This encodes CASSYSRLGGNTIYF. The chain joins TRBV6-5 to TRBJ1-3, with unresolved D. V was clipped by 0 bases and J by 4 bases, with 10 bases between them. The CDR3 extends over 15 amino acids. Germline V gene data show CDR1 as MNHEY and CDR2 as SVGAGI.

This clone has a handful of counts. CDR3: CASRIGTGQNTEAFF. The CDR3 DNA reads TGCGCCAGCAGGATAGGGACAGGGCAGAACACTGAAGCTTTCTTT. The chain uses TRBV5-1 and TRBJ1-1, with 9 bases identical to TRBD1. From germline, CDR1 is SGHRS and CDR2 YFSETQ. The CDR3 extends over 15 amino acids. The V and J ends lost 5 bases and 1 base, in that order; junction bases with no gene match: 6.

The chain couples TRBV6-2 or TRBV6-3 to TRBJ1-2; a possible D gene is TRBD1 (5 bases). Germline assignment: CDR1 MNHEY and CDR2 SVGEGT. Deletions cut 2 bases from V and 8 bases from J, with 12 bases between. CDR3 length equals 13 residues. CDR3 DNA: TGTGCCAGCAGTTACAGGGGCGGGGAAGGCTACACCTTC. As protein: CASSYRGGEGYTF.

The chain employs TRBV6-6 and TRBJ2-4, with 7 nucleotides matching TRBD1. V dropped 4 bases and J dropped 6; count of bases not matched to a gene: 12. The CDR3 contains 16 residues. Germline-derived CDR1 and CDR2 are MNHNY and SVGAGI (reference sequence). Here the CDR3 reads CASSFSPGQRINIQYF. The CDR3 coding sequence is TGTGCCAGCAGTTTTTCCCCGGGACAGAGGATAAACATTCAGTACTTC.

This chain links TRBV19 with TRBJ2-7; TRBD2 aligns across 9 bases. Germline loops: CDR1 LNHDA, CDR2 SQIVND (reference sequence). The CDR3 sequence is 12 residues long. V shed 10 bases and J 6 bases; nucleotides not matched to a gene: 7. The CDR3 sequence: CATSAGGGEQYV. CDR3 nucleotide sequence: TGTGCCACCTCAGCGGGGGGAGGCGAGCAGTACGTC.

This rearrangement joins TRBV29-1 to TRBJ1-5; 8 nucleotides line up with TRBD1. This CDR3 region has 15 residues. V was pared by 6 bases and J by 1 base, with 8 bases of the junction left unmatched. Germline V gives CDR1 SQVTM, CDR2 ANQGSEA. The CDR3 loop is CSVVVQGGSNQPQHF. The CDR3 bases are TGCAGCGTAGTTGTACAGGGGGGGAGCAATCAGCCCCAGCATTTT.

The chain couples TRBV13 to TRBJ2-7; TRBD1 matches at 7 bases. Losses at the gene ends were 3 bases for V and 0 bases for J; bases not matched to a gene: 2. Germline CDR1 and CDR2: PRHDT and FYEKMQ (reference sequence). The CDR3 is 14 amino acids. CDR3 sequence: CASSFSGGSYEQYF. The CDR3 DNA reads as TGTGCCAGCAGCTTTTCAGGGGGCTCCTACGAGCAGTACTTC.

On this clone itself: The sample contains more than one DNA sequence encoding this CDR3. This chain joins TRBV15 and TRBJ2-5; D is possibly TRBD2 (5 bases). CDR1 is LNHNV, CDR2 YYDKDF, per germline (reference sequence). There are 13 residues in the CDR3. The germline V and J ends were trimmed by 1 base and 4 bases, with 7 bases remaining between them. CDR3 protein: CATSRGEGETQYF. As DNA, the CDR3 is TGTGCCACCAGCAGAGGTGAGGGAGAGACCCAGTACTTC.

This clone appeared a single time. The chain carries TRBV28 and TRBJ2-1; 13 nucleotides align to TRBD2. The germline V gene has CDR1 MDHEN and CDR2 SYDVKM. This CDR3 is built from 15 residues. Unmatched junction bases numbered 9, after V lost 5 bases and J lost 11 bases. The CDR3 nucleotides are TGTGCCAGCAGTCCCGCACTAGCGGGAGGGCTCAAGCAGTTCTTC. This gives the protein CASSPALAGGLKQFF.

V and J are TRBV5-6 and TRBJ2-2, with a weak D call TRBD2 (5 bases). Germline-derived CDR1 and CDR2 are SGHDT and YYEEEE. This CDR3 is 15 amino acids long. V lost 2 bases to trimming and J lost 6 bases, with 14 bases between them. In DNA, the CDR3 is TGTGCCAGCAGCTTTGGTGGCCTAGCAGCCGGGGAGCTGTTTTTT. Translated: CASSFGGLAAGELFF.

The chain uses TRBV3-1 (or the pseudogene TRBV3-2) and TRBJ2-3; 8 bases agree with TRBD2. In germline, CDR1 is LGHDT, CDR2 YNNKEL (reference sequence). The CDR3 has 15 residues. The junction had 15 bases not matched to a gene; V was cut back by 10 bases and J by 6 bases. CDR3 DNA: TGTGCCAACCTCGCGGCGGGGGGACTACGGGATACGCAGTATTTT. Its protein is CANLAAGGLRDTQYF.

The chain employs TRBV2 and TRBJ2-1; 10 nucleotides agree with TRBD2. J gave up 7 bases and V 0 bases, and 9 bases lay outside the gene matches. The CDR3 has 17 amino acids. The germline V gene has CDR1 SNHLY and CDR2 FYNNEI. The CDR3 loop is CASSEAGAGGVKNEQFF. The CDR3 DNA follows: TGTGCCAGCAGTGAAGCGGGAGCGGGGGGGGTGAAGAATGAGCAGTTCTTC.